This T cell receptor beta chain was sequenced in a study of tumor-infiltrating lymphocytes in localized non-small cell lung cancer. Regarding the study as a whole: TCR sequencing covered a subset of patients with enough tissue. Different pieces of the same tissue were used for each assay.

With regard to this clone: Its matching antigen is unknown.

Trimming removed 3 bases from V and 0 bases from J; junction bases left unmatched: 4. The CDR3 runs to 16 residues. Looked up from germline, CDR1 is SGDLS and CDR2 is YYNGEE. The protocol was immunoSEQ multiplex PCR, while the TCRdb copy is restricted to in-frame clones and leaves out a portion. In the table there are under 9,500 clones, 70% to 85% of which are singletons. The sequence derives from a human donor with non-small cell lung cancer. The sample was uninvolved lung tissue not adjacent to the tumor. The V gene is TRBV9, the J gene TRBJ2-1; TRBD2 agrees at 9 bases. The CDR3: CASSAAGGGSYNEQFF. The CDR3 coding sequence is TGTGCCAGCAGCGCCGCGGGAGGGGGCTCCTACAATGAGCAGTTCTTC.